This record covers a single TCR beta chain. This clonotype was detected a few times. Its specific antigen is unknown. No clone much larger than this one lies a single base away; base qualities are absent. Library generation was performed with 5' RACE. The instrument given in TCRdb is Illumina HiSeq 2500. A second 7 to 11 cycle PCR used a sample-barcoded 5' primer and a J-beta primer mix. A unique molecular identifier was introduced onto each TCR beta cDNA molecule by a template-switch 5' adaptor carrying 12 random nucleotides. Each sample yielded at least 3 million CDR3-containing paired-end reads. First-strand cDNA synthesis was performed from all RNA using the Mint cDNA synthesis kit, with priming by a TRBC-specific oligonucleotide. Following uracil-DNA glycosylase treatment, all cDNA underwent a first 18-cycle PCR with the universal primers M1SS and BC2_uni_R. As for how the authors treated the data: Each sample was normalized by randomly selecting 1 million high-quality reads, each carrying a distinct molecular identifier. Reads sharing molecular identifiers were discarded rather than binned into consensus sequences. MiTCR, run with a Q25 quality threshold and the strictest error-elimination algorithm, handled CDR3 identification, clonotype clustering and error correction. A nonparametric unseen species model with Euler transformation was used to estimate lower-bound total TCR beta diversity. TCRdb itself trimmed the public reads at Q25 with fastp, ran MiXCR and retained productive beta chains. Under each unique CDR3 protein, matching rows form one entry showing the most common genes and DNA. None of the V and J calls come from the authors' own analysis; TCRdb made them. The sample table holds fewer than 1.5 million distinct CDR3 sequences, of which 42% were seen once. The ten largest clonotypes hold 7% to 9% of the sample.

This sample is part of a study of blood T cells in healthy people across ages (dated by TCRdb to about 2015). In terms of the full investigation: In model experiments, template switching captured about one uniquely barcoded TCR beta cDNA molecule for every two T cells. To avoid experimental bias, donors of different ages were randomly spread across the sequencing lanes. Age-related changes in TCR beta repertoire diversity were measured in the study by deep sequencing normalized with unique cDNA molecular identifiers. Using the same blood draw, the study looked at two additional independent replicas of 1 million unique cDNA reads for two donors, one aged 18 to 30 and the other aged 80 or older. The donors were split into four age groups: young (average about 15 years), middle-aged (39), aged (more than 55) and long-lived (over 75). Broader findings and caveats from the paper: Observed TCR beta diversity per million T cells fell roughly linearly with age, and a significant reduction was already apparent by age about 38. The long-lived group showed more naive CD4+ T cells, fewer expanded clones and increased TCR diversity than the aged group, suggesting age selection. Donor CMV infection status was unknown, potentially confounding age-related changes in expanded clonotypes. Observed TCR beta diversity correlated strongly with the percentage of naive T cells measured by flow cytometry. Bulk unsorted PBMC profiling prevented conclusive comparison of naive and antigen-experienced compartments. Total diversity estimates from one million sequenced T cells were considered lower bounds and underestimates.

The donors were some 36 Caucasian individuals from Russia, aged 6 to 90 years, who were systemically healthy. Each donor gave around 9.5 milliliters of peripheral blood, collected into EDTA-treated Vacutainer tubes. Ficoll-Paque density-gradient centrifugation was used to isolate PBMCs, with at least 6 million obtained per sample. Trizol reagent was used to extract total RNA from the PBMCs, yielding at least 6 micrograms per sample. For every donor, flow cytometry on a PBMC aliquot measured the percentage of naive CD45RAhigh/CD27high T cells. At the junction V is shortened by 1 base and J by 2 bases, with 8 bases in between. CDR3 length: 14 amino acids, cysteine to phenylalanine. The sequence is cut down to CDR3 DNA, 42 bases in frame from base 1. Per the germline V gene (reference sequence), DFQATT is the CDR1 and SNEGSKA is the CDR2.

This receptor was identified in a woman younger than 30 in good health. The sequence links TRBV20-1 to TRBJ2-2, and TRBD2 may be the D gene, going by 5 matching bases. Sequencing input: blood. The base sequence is TGCAGTGCTAGAGCAGAGGGTAACACCGGGGAGCTGTTTTTT. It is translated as CSARAEGNTGELFF.